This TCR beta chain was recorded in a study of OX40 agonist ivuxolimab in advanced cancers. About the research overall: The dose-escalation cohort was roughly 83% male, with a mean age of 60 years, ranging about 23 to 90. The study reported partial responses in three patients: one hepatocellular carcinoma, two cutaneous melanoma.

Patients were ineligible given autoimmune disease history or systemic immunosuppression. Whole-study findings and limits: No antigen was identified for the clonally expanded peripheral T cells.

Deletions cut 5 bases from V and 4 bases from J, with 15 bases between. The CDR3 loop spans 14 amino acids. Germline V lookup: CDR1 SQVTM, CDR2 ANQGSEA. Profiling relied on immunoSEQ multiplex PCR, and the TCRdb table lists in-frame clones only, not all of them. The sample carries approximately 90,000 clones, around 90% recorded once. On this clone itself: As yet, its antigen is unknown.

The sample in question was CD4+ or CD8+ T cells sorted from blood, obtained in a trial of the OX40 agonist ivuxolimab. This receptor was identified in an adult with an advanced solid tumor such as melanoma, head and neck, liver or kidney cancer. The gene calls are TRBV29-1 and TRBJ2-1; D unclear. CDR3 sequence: CSVYPVTVYNEQFF. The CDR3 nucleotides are TGCAGCGTTTACCCCGTGACGGTATACAATGAGCAGTTCTTC.